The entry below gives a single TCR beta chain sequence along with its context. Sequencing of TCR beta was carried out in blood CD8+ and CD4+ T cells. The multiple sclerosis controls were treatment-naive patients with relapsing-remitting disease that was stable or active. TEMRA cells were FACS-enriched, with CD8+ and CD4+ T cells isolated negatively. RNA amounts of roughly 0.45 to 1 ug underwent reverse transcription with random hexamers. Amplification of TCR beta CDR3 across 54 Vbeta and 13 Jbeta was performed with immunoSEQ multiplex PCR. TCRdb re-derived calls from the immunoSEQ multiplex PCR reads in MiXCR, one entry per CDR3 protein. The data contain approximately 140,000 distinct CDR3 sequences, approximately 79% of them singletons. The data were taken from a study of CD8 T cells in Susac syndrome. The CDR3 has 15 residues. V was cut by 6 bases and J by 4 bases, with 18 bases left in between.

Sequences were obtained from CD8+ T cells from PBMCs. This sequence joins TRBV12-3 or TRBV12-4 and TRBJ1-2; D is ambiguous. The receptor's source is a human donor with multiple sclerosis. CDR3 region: CASSMRLERGYGYTF. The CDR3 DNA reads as TGTGCCAGCAGCATGAGGTTGGAGCGGGGCTATGGCTACACCTTC.